Here is one T cell receptor beta chain with its context. This sample is part of a study of T cell changes during pregnancy in multiple sclerosis. There are 14 residues in the CDR3. Germline V gene data show CDR1 as MDHEN and CDR2 as SYDVKM. The ends lost 8 bases at V and 2 bases at J; junction bases unmatched: 8. Using immunoSEQ multiplex PCR, the repertoire was profiled, and TCRdb retains in-frame clones only, with some absent. The data show 65,000 to 80,000 clones, around 93% seen once. This clonotype was obtained from a female donor with multiple sclerosis, enrolled in a pregnancy study. The sample in question was peripheral blood, obtained in the first trimester of pregnancy. This chain uses TRBV28 with TRBJ2-7; 8 nucleotides match TRBD2. The CDR3 loop reads CASRGGLGAYEQYF. The CDR3 DNA reads TGTGCCAGCCGAGGGGGACTAGGGGCCTACGAGCAGTACTTC.